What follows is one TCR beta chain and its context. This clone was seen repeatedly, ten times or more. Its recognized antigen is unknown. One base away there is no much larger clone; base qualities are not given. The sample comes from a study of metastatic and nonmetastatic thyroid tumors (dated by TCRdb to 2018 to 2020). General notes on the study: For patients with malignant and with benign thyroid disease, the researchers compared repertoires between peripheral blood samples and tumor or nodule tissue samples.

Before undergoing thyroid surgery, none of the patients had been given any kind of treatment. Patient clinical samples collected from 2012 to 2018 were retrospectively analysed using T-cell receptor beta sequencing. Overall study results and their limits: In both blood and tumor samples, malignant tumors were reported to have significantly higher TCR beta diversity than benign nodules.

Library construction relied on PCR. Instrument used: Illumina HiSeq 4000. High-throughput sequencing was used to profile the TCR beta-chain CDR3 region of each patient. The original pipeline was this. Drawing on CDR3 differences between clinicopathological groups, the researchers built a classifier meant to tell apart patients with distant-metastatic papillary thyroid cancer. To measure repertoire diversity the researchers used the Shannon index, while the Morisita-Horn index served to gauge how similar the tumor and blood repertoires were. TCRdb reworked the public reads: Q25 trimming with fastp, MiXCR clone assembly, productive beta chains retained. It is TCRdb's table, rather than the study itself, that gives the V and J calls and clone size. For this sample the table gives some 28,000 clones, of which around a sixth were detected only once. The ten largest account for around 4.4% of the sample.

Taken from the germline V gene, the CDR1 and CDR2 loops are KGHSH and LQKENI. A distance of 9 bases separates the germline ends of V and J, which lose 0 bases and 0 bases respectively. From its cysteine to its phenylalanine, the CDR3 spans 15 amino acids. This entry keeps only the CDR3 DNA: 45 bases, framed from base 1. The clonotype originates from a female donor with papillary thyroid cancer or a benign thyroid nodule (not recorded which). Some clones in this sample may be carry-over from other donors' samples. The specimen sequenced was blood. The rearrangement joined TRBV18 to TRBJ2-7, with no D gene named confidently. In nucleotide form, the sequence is TGTGCCAGCTCACCACCGTCCCCAAGCTCCTACGAGCAGTACTTC. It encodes CASSPPSPSSYEQYF.